The 11 T cell receptor beta chains presented below share a single source sample, sequenced in a study of blood T cell repertoires in COVID-19. Data came from immunoSEQ multiplex PCR; TCRdb stores just in-frame clones and leaves some out. The sample lists approximately 280,000 clones, around 89% occurring once. Source material: peripheral blood. These receptors were taken from a middle-aged man with acute or convalescent COVID-19.

The chain links TRBV27 to TRBJ1-5; 9 positions agree with TRBD1. This CDR3 spans 15 amino acids. Germline lookup yields CDR1 MNHEY and CDR2 SMNVEV (reference sequence). J gave up 6 bases and V 5 bases, and 8 bases lay outside the gene matches. CDR3 in DNA: TGTGCCAGCAGTCCACTGACAGGGGGTGCTCAGCCCCAGCATTTT. Its translation is CASSPLTGGAQPQHF.

The chain carries TRBV28 and TRBJ2-7; 12 bases match TRBD1. Losses at the gene ends were 2 bases for V and 7 bases for J; bases not matched to a gene: 9. The CDR3 is 16 residues long. CDR1 is MDHEN, CDR2 SYDVKM, per germline. The CDR3 reads CASSLLWDRGRLEQYF. CDR3 nucleotide sequence: TGTGCCAGCAGTTTACTGTGGGACAGGGGGCGTTTAGAGCAGTACTTC.

This clone was observed once. This chain uses TRBV10-3 with TRBJ2-2; 10 positions agree with TRBD1. The CDR3 sequence is 16 residues long. V lost 4 bases to trimming and J lost 7 bases; unmatched junction nucleotides: 9. Germline V gene sequence: CDR1 ENHRY, CDR2 SYGVKD. This CDR3 reads CAISVRGTGVGGELFF. The CDR3 nucleotides read TGTGCCATCAGTGTCAGGGGGACAGGGGTCGGCGGGGAGCTGTTTTTT.

The chain combines TRBV29-1 with TRBJ1-2; 7 nucleotides match TRBD1. V lost 0 bases, J lost 5 bases, and 9 bases stayed unmatched. CDR1 is SQVTM, CDR2 ANQGSEA, per germline. The CDR3 loop spans 15 amino acids. The CDR3: CSVEDHQGGKYGYTF. CDR3 DNA sequence: TGCAGCGTTGAAGATCATCAAGGGGGCAAGTATGGCTACACCTTC.

The J gene is TRBJ1-1, the V gene TRBV30; 10 nucleotides align to TRBD1. Germline lookup yields CDR1 GTSNPN and CDR2 SVGIG (reference sequence). This CDR3 has 16 residues. Trimming cost V 0 bases and J 4 bases; bases outside gene matches: 8. The CDR3 here is CAWSVPGTGAGTEAFF. The DNA for the CDR3 is TGTGCCTGGAGTGTTCCCGGGACAGGGGCAGGCACTGAAGCTTTCTTT.

This clone came up a few times. The chain combines TRBV14 with TRBJ1-1, with 8 bases aligning to TRBD1. There are 13 residues in the CDR3. Germline values: CDR1 SGHDN, CDR2 FVKESK. With V trimmed by 8 bases and J by 2 bases, 4 bases remained unmatched. In DNA form, the CDR3 reads TGTGCCAGCTTACAGGGGGAAAACACTGAAGCTTTCTTT. Its protein is CASLQGENTEAFF.

The chain recombines TRBV10-3 with TRBJ2-7; 8 bases align to TRBD2. Germline CDR1 reads ENHRY; CDR2 reads SYGVKD. This CDR3 is 14 amino acids long. Trimming removed 0 bases from V and 2 bases from J; junction bases left unmatched: 0. CDR3 nucleotide sequence: TGTGCCATCAGTGAGTCGCGGGGGGCCTACGAGCAGTACTTC. The encoded protein is CAISESRGAYEQYF.

The chain combines TRBV4-1 with TRBJ1-5, with TRBD1 as a possible D gene (6 bases). Germline assignment: CDR1 MGHRA and CDR2 YSYEKL. The V gene lost 2 bases and the J gene lost 2 bases, with 10 bases spanning the gap. This CDR3 region has 15 residues. This CDR3 reads CASSQPGVGNQPQHF. The CDR3, as DNA: TGCGCCAGCAGCCAACCAGGGGTTGGCAATCAGCCCCAGCATTTT.

The chain is built from TRBV6-6 and TRBJ1-2; D ambiguous. The CDR3 runs 11 residues. V lost 5 bases to trimming and J lost 8 bases, with 9 bases between them. Per the germline V gene, CDR1 is MNHNY and CDR2 is SVGAGI (reference sequence). As DNA, the CDR3 is TGTGCCAGCAGTACCGCGGGAGGCTACACCTTC. Protein product: CASSTAGGYTF.

This clone was detected only once. This chain uses TRBV9 with TRBJ2-1, with 7 bases identical to TRBD1. This CDR3 comprises 15 residues. Germline loops: CDR1 SGDLS, CDR2 YYNGEE. After removal of 5 bases from V and 12 bases from J, the junction contained 17 bases not matched to a gene. This CDR3 reads CASSALRDSLFSQFF. The CDR3 nucleotides are TGTGCCAGCAGTGCACTCCGGGACAGCCTCTTCTCGCAGTTCTTC.

The V and J genes are TRBV5-5 and TRBJ2-7; 7 nucleotides match TRBD1. There are 14 residues in the CDR3. Germline V gives CDR1 SGHKS, CDR2 YYEKEE (reference sequence). V lost 0 bases to trimming and J lost 4 bases; unmatched junction nucleotides: 4. The CDR3 loop is CASSLGQGKYEQYF. In DNA form, the CDR3 reads TGTGCCAGCAGCTTGGGACAGGGAAAGTACGAGCAGTACTTC.